Presented here are 3 T cell receptor beta chains from one specimen sequenced in a study of Ad26.COV2.S vaccination and SARS-CoV-2 variants. Some clones are missing from TCRdb's copy, which holds only in-frame ones; the method was immunoSEQ multiplex PCR. Here the sample spans about 350,000 clones, 88% being singletons. The sample's treatment: roughly 19 received Ad26.COV2.S at low or high dose, single or two shots; 5 received placebo; per-sample allocation not given. Collection of the samples took place on day 63 after the first injection of vaccine or placebo. This sample comprised peripheral blood, obtained in a trial of Ad26.COV2.S vaccine versus placebo. The receptor source for this set is a person between 18 and 60 years old who received the Ad26.COV2.S COVID-19 vaccine or a placebo.

This clone turned up a few times. This chain uses TRBV3-1 (or the pseudogene TRBV3-2) with TRBJ2-7, with D uncertain. V was trimmed by 0 bases and J by 0 bases, leaving 12 bases between them. The length of the CDR3 is 16 residues. Germline V gene data show CDR1 as LGHDT and CDR2 as YNNKEL (reference sequence). CDR3 region: CASSQDRRPSSYEQYF. DNA of the CDR3: TGTGCCAGCAGCCAAGATCGGAGACCGAGCTCCTACGAGCAGTACTTC.

The rearrangement links TRBV29-1 to TRBJ2-1; D possibly corresponds to TRBD1 (6 bases). Germline V gives CDR1 SQVTM, CDR2 ANQGSEA. The V gene lost 6 bases and the J gene lost 3 bases, with 15 bases spanning the gap. The CDR3 consists of 14 residues. Written as DNA, the CDR3 is TGCAGCGTGAACAGGGCTGCAATCTACAATGAGCAGTTCTTC. This translates into CSVNRAAIYNEQFF.

In nucleotides, the CDR3 is TGTGCCATCAGTGAGAACCCCCGGGAGGTTGAAAAACTGTTTTTT. Residues: CAISENPREVEKLFF. The chain has TRBV10-3 and TRBJ1-4; no definite D call. Per the germline V gene, CDR1 is ENHRY and CDR2 is SYGVKD. This CDR3 has 15 residues. The V and J ends lost 2 bases and 7 bases respectively, with 14 bases between them.